Shown below are 15 T cell receptor beta chains from a single sample sequenced in a study of control samples from healthy donors and cancer patients. The repertoire was sequenced with immunoSEQ multiplex PCR; TCRdb's copy has only in-frame clones and lacks some. The table shows 110,000 or so clones, with around four fifths occurring only once. Sequencing used blood. These receptor sequences come from a woman aged 50 to 60 in good health.

This clone was recorded only once. The genes are TRBV4-3 and TRBJ1-1, with D unresolved. Germline CDR1 LGHNA, CDR2 YSLEER. The CDR3 contains 15 residues. V was clipped by 1 base and J by 0 bases, with 9 bases between them. CDR3 amino acids: CASSQVTRLNTEAFF. CDR3 DNA: TGCGCCAGCAGCCAAGTAACCCGCCTGAACACTGAAGCTTTCTTT.

The V call is TRBV10-3, the J call TRBJ1-1; a possible D gene is TRBD1 (6 bases). The length of the CDR3 is 15 residues. Deletions cut 0 bases from V and 4 bases from J, with 12 bases between. CDR1 ENHRY and CDR2 SYGVKD come from the germline V gene. CDR3 bases: TGTGCCATCAGTGAGTCCCAGGGAGGGGGCACTGAAGCTTTCTTT. It codes for CAISESQGGGTEAFF.

This rearrangement joins TRBV3-1 (or the pseudogene TRBV3-2) to TRBJ2-1, with TRBD1 as a possible D gene (6 bases). CDR1 and CDR2 (germline): LGHDT, YNNKEL (reference sequence). Trimming stripped 4 bases from V and 3 bases from J, with 10 bases between. The CDR3 has 14 amino acids. The CDR3 nucleotides are TGTGCCAGCAGCCTGCGGACAGTCTACAATGAGCAGTTCTTC. Amino acids: CASSLRTVYNEQFF.

This rearrangement joins TRBV3-1 (or the pseudogene TRBV3-2) to TRBJ1-1; D remains ambiguous. The CDR3 is 14 amino acids. Deletions cut 0 bases from V and 5 bases from J, with 10 bases between. CDR1 is LGHDT, CDR2 YNNKEL, per germline (reference sequence). CDR3 amino acids: CASSQDIASTEAFF. DNA of the CDR3: TGTGCCAGCAGCCAAGATATAGCCTCGACTGAAGCTTTCTTT.

The chain employs TRBV11-3 and TRBJ2-1; no firm D call. The germline CDR1 and CDR2 sequences are SGHNT and YENEEA. The CDR3 is made up of 13 amino acids. V dropped 2 bases and J dropped 5 bases, with 7 bases sitting between them. The CDR3 nucleotides are TGTGCCAGCAGCTTAAACGGAGACAATGAGCAGTTCTTC. Encoded protein: CASSLNGDNEQFF.

The chain recombines TRBV29-1 with TRBJ1-2; 8 bases are a match to TRBD1. CDR3 length: 13 residues. Germline V gene lookup returns CDR1 SQVTM and CDR2 ANQGSEA. Germline trimming cut 6 bases from V and 5 bases from J; bases unmatched to any gene: 8. The CDR3 region has the DNA TGCAGCGTCCGGACAGGGCAACCTTATGGCTACACCTTC. Translating gives CSVRTGQPYGYTF.

J is TRBJ1-1 and V is TRBV19; TRBD1 matches 9 bases. The CDR3 runs 14 residues. Looked up from germline, CDR1 is LNHDA and CDR2 is SQIVND (reference sequence). Trimming at V came to 7 bases and at J to 4 bases, leaving 7 bases not matched to a gene. The DNA of the CDR3 is TGTGCCAGTACCCGGGACAGGGTTTTCACTGAAGCTTTCTTT. It yields the protein CASTRDRVFTEAFF.

V gene TRBV30 combines with J gene TRBJ2-1; the D gene could be TRBD1 or TRBD2 (6 bases each). Germline values: CDR1 GTSNPN, CDR2 SVGIG (reference sequence). The germline V and J ends were trimmed by 0 bases and 0 bases, with 9 bases remaining between them. This CDR3 contains 15 residues. The CDR3 nucleotides read TGTGCCTGGAGTGTAGGGGGGAGCTCCTACAATGAGCAGTTCTTC. Translated, it gives CAWSVGGSSYNEQFF.

The chain carries TRBV7-2 and TRBJ2-3; the D gene is possibly TRBD1 (5 bases). This CDR3 spans 16 amino acids. The germline V and J ends were trimmed by 5 bases and 2 bases, with 17 bases remaining between them. CDR1 is SGHTA and CDR2 is FQGNSA in the germline V gene. The DNA for the CDR3 is TGTGCCAGCAGCCCCCGTGAATCAGGGCTCACAGATACGCAGTATTTT. This codes for CASSPRESGLTDTQYF.

This clone occurred a few times. The CDR3 nucleotides read TGTGCCAGCAGGCCCGGGACAGGGGTTAGAAACACCTTC. As protein: CASRPGTGVRNTF. This chain joins TRBV12-3 or TRBV12-4 and TRBJ1-2, with 10 bases aligning to TRBD1. The CDR3 length is 13 residues. J lost 12 bases, V lost 6 bases, and 10 bases had no gene match.

This chain connects TRBV25-1 to TRBJ2-1; 12 bases line up with TRBD2. The CDR3 length is 16 residues. Germline lookup yields CDR1 MGHDK and CDR2 SYGVNS. After removal of 8 bases from V and 1 base from J, the junction contained 6 bases not matched to a gene. In nucleotides, the CDR3 is TGTGCCAGCCGCGGGACTAGCGGGCTATCCTACAATGAGCAGTTCTTC. Residues: CASRGTSGLSYNEQFF.

This clone has only a few counts. The gene calls are TRBV30 and TRBJ1-2, with D perhaps matching TRBD1 (6 bases). Per germline, CDR1 GTSNPN and CDR2 SVGIG (reference sequence). The V end was cut by 0 bases, the J end by 1 base, with 9 bases between. The CDR3 runs to 14 residues. CDR3 sequence (DNA): TGTGCCTGGAGTGTACAGGGAAGTAACTATGGCTACACCTTC. Protein: CAWSVQGSNYGYTF. The full variable domain, with the rest looked up from reference TRBV30 and TRBJ1-2, is SQTIHQWPATLVQPVGSPLSLECTVEGTSNPNLYWYRQAAGRGLQLLFYSVGIGQISSEVPQNLSASRPQDRQFILSSKKLLLSDSGFYLCAWSVQGSNYGYTFGSGTRLTVV.

The CDR3 nucleotides are TGCAGCGTTGAAATCAATGAGCAGTTCTTC. Translation gives CSVEINEQFF. The chain carries TRBV29-1 and TRBJ2-1, with D unresolved. The CDR3 sequence is 10 residues long. Germline V gene data show CDR1 as SQVTM and CDR2 as ANQGSEA. Trimming took off 2 bases at V and 6 bases at J, with 2 bases between the two ends.

The chain carries TRBV5-1 and TRBJ2-7; 9 nucleotides align to TRBD1. The CDR3 loop spans 14 amino acids. Germline V gene data show CDR1 as SGHRS and CDR2 as YFSETQ. The junction had 3 bases not matched to a gene; V was cut back by 1 base and J by 4 bases. Here the CDR3 reads CASSLTGGRYEQYF. The CDR3 bases are TGCGCCAGCAGCTTGACAGGGGGCCGTTACGAGCAGTACTTC. Using reference TRBV5-1 and TRBJ2-7 for the parts outside the CDR3, the full variable domain is KAGVTQTPRYLIKTRGQQVTLSCSPISGHRSVSWYQQTPGQGLQFLFEYFSETQRNKGNFPGRFSGRQFSNSRSEMNVSTLELGDSALYLCASSLTGGRYEQYFGPGTRLTVT.

V gene TRBV27 combines with J gene TRBJ1-3; D is unclear. CDR1 MNHEY and CDR2 SMNVEV come from the germline V gene (reference sequence). The V end lost 4 bases, the J end lost 0 bases, and 10 bases lay between the germline ends. There are 15 residues in the CDR3. Here the CDR3 reads CASSSTKNSGNTIYF. DNA for the CDR3: TGTGCCAGCAGTTCAACAAAAAACTCTGGAAACACCATATATTTT.